The 3 T cell receptor beta chains in this list originate from one sample, sequenced in a study of spatial heterogeneity in lung cancer. Each CDR3 protein is one row after TCRdb ran MiXCR on the 5' RACE reads. The sample has 110,000 or so distinct CDR3 sequences, 9.5% to 14% seen once. Time point given: blood at routine non-recurrence follow-up after resection. Sequencing was performed on PBMCs, taken at follow-up. These receptors were obtained from a female donor with early-stage non-small cell lung cancer.

This clonotype was observed many times. V is TRBV28 and J is TRBJ2-5, with 10 bases fitting TRBD2. The junction had 9 bases not matched to a gene; V was cut back by 6 bases and J by 5 bases. This CDR3 comprises 15 residues. Germline V gene sequence: CDR1 MDHEN, CDR2 SYDVKM. As DNA, the CDR3 is TGTGCCAGCAGCGGCAGCGGGAGGGGTTCGGAGACCCAGTACTTC. Translation: CASSGSGRGSETQYF.

This clonotype occurred a few times. The chain carries TRBV3-1 and TRBJ1-3, with 8 bases lining up with TRBD1. The CDR3 has 17 amino acids. J gave up 5 bases and V 0 bases, and 9 bases lay outside the gene matches. CDR1 and CDR2 from the germline V gene are LGHDT and YNNKEL (reference sequence). The CDR3 bases are TGTGCCAGCAGCCAAGATACTGGACAGGGTCTGCGAAACACCATATATTTT. Its protein is CASSQDTGQGLRNTIYF.

This clonotype was detected only a few times. The V call is TRBV3-1, the J call TRBJ2-1, with D perhaps TRBD1 or TRBD2 (5 bases each). This CDR3 has 16 amino acids. The V and J ends lost 0 bases and 5 bases respectively, with 14 bases between them. The germline gives CDR1 LGHDT, CDR2 YNNKEL (reference sequence). The chain's CDR3 is CASSQDPGRVNNEQFF. CDR3 sequence (DNA): TGTGCCAGCAGCCAAGACCCAGGGCGGGTCAACAATGAGCAGTTCTTC.